These 18 T cell receptor beta chains share one sample of origin, sequenced in a study of T cells after yellow fever vaccination. TCRdb re-analysed the 5' RACE reads in MiXCR, keeping a single row per CDR3 protein. The table records 150,000 to 200,000 distinct CDR3 sequences, 5.5% to 7.5% of them present only once. The source was CD4+ T cells sorted from PBMCs, collected more than 4 days after the first yellow fever vaccination. These receptors all stem from a man aged 18 to 30 who received the YFV17D yellow fever vaccine.

This clonotype occurred many times. The J gene is TRBJ2-3, the V gene TRBV12-3 or TRBV12-4, with 10 nucleotides matching TRBD2. The V gene end was trimmed by 5 bases and the J gene end by 4 bases; junction bases not matched to a gene: 6. This CDR3 is built from 15 residues. The CDR3 DNA reads TGTGCCAGCAGTACCAGCGGGGGGGCCGCAGATACGCAGTATTTT. Its protein is CASSTSGGAADTQYF.

V gene TRBV5-1 combines with J gene TRBJ1-6; 8 bases are shared with TRBD1. The CDR3 is 14 residues long. The V segment lost 4 bases and the J segment 5 bases; nucleotides outside the gene matches: 2. Per germline, CDR1 SGHRS and CDR2 YFSETQ. The CDR3 sequence: CASSGQGNNSPLHF. CDR3 bases: TGCGCCAGCAGCGGACAGGGAAATAATTCACCCCTCCACTTT.

This clonotype was detected many times. The chain uses TRBV7-3 and TRBJ2-3; D possibly corresponds to TRBD2 (6 bases). V lost 5 bases and J 5 bases, leaving 14 bases between the germline ends. This CDR3 has 14 amino acids. Per the germline V gene, CDR1 is SGHTA and CDR2 is FQGTGA. This CDR3 reads CASSNGPGEDTQYF. CDR3 nucleotide sequence: TGTGCCAGCAGCAACGGGCCGGGGGAAGATACGCAGTATTTT.

This clonotype came up many times. The rearrangement links TRBV6-5 to TRBJ1-2; 7 bases are a match to TRBD1. Germline V gene sequence: CDR1 MNHEY, CDR2 SVGAGI. V was pared by 2 bases and J by 4 bases, with 7 bases of the junction left unmatched. This CDR3 has 15 amino acids. CDR3 nucleotide sequence: TGTGCCAGCAGTTACGAGGGTGGACAGGCCTATGGCTACACCTTC. This sequence encodes CASSYEGGQAYGYTF.

This clonotype appeared many times. The rearrangement uses TRBV9 and TRBJ2-3; D remains ambiguous. Trimming removed 2 bases at V and 3 bases at J, with 7 bases between. CDR3 size: 13 residues. Germline V CDR1 and CDR2: SGDLS, YYNGEE. The chain's CDR3 is CASSVKGTDTQYF. For the CDR3, the DNA is TGTGCCAGCAGCGTGAAGGGAACAGATACGCAGTATTTT. Filled out from reference TRBV9 and TRBJ2-3, the complete variable domain reads DSGVTQTPKHLITATGQRVTLRCSPRSGDLSVYWYQQSLDQGLQFLIQYYNGEERAKGNILERFSAQQFPDLHSELNLSSLELGDSALYFCASSVKGTDTQYFGPGTRLTVL.

This clonotype was observed many times. The genes are TRBV14 and TRBJ2-2; D remains unclear. Germline loops: CDR1 SGHDN, CDR2 FVKESK. The CDR3 is made up of 14 amino acids. V lost 0 bases and J 8 bases, leaving 10 bases between the germline ends. CDR3 sequence (DNA): TGTGCCAGCAGCCAAGATGTGTGGGATGGGGAGCTGTTTTTT. Its protein is CASSQDVWDGELFF.

The V gene is TRBV10-3, the J gene TRBJ1-2; 9 nucleotides match TRBD1. The CDR3 spans 15 residues. Germline lookup yields CDR1 ENHRY and CDR2 SYGVKD. J was trimmed by 4 bases and V by 4 bases; bases with no gene match: 7. The CDR3 DNA reads TGTGCCATCAGTGTTGAGGGACAGGGTACCTATGGCTACACCTTC. It is translated as CAISVEGQGTYGYTF.

This clonotype has ten or more counts. This chain links TRBV6-2 or TRBV6-3 with TRBJ2-7; 8 bases match TRBD1. V shed 2 bases and J 4 bases; nucleotides not matched to a gene: 1. The CDR3 has 13 residues. Germline assignment: CDR1 MNHEY and CDR2 SVGEGT. The CDR3 reads CASSYDRGYEQYF. Written as DNA, the CDR3 is TGTGCCAGCAGTTACGACAGGGGTTACGAGCAGTACTTC.

This rearrangement joins TRBV5-1 to TRBJ1-1; D not certain. The germline V gene has CDR1 SGHRS and CDR2 YFSETQ. V was cut by 0 bases and J by 3 bases, with 3 bases left in between. This CDR3 contains 12 residues. CDR3 DNA: TGCGCCAGCAGCTTGGTAGACACTGAAGCTTTCTTT. Encoded protein: CASSLVDTEAFF.

This clonotype has only a few counts. This chain connects TRBV5-4 to TRBJ2-1; 12 bases map to TRBD2. The CDR3 spans 15 residues. The junction had 8 bases not matched to a gene; V was cut back by 3 bases and J by 10 bases. Germline V gene lookup returns CDR1 SGHNT and CDR2 YYREEE (reference sequence). CDR3 protein: CASSSPSGGAGEQFF. The CDR3 nucleotides read TGTGCCAGCAGCTCACCTAGCGGGGGGGCCGGAGAGCAGTTCTTC.

This clonotype occurred a few times. The chain uses TRBV6-1 and TRBJ1-1; 7 positions match TRBD1. V dropped 6 bases and J dropped 7; count of bases not matched to a gene: 5. Germline V gene lookup returns CDR1 MNHNS and CDR2 SASEGT. The CDR3 is 12 amino acids. CDR3 sequence reads: CASRDRKVEAFF. CDR3 sequence (DNA): TGTGCCAGCAGGGACAGGAAGGTTGAAGCTTTCTTT.

This rearrangement joins TRBV7-9 to TRBJ2-3; 7 bases agree with TRBD2. With V trimmed by 10 bases and J by 4 bases, 8 bases remained unmatched. Looked up from germline, CDR1 is SEHNR and CDR2 is FQNEAQ (reference sequence). CDR3 length equals 13 residues. The CDR3 reads CATGRGVSDTQYF. The CDR3 coding sequence is TGTGCCACCGGACGGGGGGTATCAGATACGCAGTATTTT.

This clonotype has a count of ten or more. The chain links TRBV6-5 to TRBJ2-3; D tentatively fits TRBD1 or TRBD2 (5 bases each). Germline values: CDR1 MNHEY, CDR2 SVGAGI. The V and J ends lost 5 bases and 3 bases respectively, with 15 bases between them. This CDR3 is 15 amino acids long. In DNA form, the CDR3 reads TGTGCCAGCAGTATCCGGGGCCCGCGGACAGATACGCAGTATTTT. This gives the protein CASSIRGPRTDTQYF.

The CDR3 region is CASSLTILYGYTF. CDR3 sequence (DNA): TGTGCCAGCAGTCTGACCATCCTCTATGGCTACACCTTC. This chain connects TRBV28 to TRBJ1-2, with no clear D. CDR3 length: 13 residues. Trimming took off 5 bases at V and 4 bases at J, with 11 bases between the two ends. The V gene's germline CDR1 is MDHEN and CDR2 SYDVKM.

As to this clonotype: The junction differs from germline at one of its ends, possibly a read error. This chain uses TRBV7-3 with TRBJ2-4; D is possibly TRBD2 (6 bases). This CDR3 is 17 amino acids long. Germline V gene lookup returns CDR1 SGHTA and CDR2 FQGTGA. The DNA for the CDR3 is TGTGCCAGCAGCAGCCCGGGACTGAGGAAGGACAAAAACATCCAGTACTTC. Protein: CASSSPGLRKDKNIQYF.

V and J are TRBV5-6 and TRBJ1-1; D may be TRBD1 (5 bases). The length of the CDR3 is 15 residues. V dropped 3 bases and J dropped 2 bases, with 14 bases sitting between them. CDR1 and CDR2 (germline): SGHDT, YYEEEE. The CDR3 DNA sequence: TGTGCCAGCAGCTGGCCGGGACGGAGAAACACTGAAGCTTTCTTT. It specifies CASSWPGRRNTEAFF.

This clonotype was counted only a few times. J is TRBJ1-5 and V is TRBV5-6, with 7 bases fitting TRBD1. Losses at the gene ends were 3 bases for V and 5 bases for J; bases not matched to a gene: 5. The CDR3 is made up of 14 amino acids. Per the germline V gene, CDR1 is SGHDT and CDR2 is YYEEEE. DNA of the CDR3: TGTGCCAGCAGCTCTCGGACAGGATATCAGCCCCAGCATTTT. As protein: CASSSRTGYQPQHF.

This clonotype was seen many times. The genes are TRBV4-2 and TRBJ1-2; unclear D gene. Per germline, CDR1 LGHNA and CDR2 YNFKEQ. The length of the CDR3 is 14 residues. The germline V and J ends were trimmed by 3 bases and 5 bases, with 13 bases remaining between them. Written as DNA, the CDR3 is TGTGCCAGCAGCCAGGGCTCTTTAGGGTATGGCTACACCTTC. Translating gives CASSQGSLGYGYTF.